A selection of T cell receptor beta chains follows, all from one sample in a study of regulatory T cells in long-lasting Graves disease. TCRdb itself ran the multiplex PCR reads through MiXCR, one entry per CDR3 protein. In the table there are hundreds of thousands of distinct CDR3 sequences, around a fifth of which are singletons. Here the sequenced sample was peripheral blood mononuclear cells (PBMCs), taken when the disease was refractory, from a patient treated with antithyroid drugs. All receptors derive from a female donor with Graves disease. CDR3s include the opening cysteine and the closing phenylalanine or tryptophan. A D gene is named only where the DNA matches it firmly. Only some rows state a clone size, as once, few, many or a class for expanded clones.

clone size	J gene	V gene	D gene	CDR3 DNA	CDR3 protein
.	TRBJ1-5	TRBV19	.	TGTGCCAGTAGTATAGCCCGGACAATTAGCAATCAGCCCCAGCATTTT	CASSIARTISNQPQHF
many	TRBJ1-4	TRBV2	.	TGTGCCAGCAGGGGATTTGCAACTAATGAAAAACTGTTTTTT	CASRGFATNEKLFF
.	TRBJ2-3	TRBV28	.	TGTGCCAGCAGTCTGGTCCCTAGCACAGATACGCAGTATTTT	CASSLVPSTDTQYF
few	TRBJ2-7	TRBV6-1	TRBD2	TGTGCCAGCAGACCGGGGGGACTAGCAGACGAGCAGTACTTC	CASRPGGLADEQYF
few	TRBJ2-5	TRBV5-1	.	TGCGCCAGCAGGGCGAGCCCCGAAGAGACCCAGTACTTC	CASRASPEETQYF
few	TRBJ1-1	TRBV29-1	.	TGCAGCGTTGAGTATAAGGTAAAGACTGAAGCTTTCTTT	CSVEYKVKTEAFF
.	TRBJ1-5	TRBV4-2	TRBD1	TGTGCCAGCAGCCAAGAACAGGGGAGCAATCAGCCCCAGCATTTT	CASSQEQGSNQPQHF
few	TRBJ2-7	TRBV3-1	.	TGTGCCAGCAGCTGGGTAGGTTACGAGCAGTACTTC	CASSWVGYEQYF
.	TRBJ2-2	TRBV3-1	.	TGTGCCAGCAGCCAATACACCGGGGAGCTGTTTTTT	CASSQYTGELFF
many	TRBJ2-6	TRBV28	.	TGTGCCAGCAGTTTAAGGGCAGGGTCTAGTGGGGCCAACGTCCTGACTTTC	CASSLRAGSSGANVLTF
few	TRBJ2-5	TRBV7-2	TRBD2	TGTGCCAGCAGCTTTAGGGGGGGGCTAGCGGGGCGTGGGACCCAGTACTTC	CASSFRGGLAGRGTQYF
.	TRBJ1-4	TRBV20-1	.	TGCAGTGCTATGTCGAGGGGCCAGCGGGAGGGGGAACTGTTTTTT	CSAMSRGQREGELFF
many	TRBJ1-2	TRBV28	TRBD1	TGTGCCAGCAGTTATCAGGGGGCAGGTGGCTACACCTTC	CASSYQGAGGYTF
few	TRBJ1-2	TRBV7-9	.	TGTGCCAGCAGCAGTACCAGGGATCGCGGCTATGGCTACACCTTC	CASSSTRDRGYGYTF
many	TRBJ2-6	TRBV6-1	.	TGTGCCAGCAGCCCCAAGTTGGCTGGGGCCAACGTCCTGACTTTC	CASSPKLAGANVLTF
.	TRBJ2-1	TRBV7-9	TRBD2	TGTGCCAGCAGCTTAGGGACTAGCGGTTTCAATGAGCAGTTCTTC	CASSLGTSGFNEQFF
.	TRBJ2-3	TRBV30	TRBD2	TGTGCCTGGAGTGCACTAGCGGGAGTAGCTCCGCAGTATTTT	CAWSALAGVAPQYF
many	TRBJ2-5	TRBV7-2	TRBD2	TGTGCCAGCAGCTCGCTCAAACTAGCGGTAGAGACCCAGTACTTC	CASSSLKLAVETQYF
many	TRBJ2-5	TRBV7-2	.	TGTGCCAGCAGCTTAGGGCCTGCCAGGGAGACCCAGTACTTC	CASSLGPARETQYF
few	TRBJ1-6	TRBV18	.	TGTGCCAGCTCTACCACCGACTCGGGACGGAGTGAGCTCCACTTT	CASSTTDSGRSELHF
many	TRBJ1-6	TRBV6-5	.	TGTGCCAGCAGTTACAGAGGGACCGAGGGATCACCCCTCCACTTT	CASSYRGTEGSPLHF
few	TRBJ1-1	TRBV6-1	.	TGTGCCAGCAGTCAAAGACAGCCTGAAGCTTTCTTT	CASSQRQPEAFF
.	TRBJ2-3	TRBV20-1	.	TGCAGTGCTAGAATGGGTCAGATACCTATAGTCCATACGTCAGATACGCAGTATTTT	CSARMGQIPIVHTSDTQYF
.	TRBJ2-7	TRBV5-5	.	TGTGCCAGCAGTCTAGCCCCATGGGGTAAGAGCGAGCAGTACTTC	CASSLAPWGKSEQYF
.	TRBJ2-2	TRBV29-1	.	TGCAGCGTTGAGGGCCCGAACACCGGGGAGCTGTTTTTT	CSVEGPNTGELFF
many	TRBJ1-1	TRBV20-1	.	TGCAGTACCTCGGGCGGCACTGAAGCTTTCTTT	CSTSGGTEAFF
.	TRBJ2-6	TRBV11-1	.	TGTGCCAGCAGTCGGGACACTGGGGCCAACGTCCTGACTTTC	CASSRDTGANVLTF
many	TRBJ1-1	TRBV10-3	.	TGTGCCATCAAGGGGGAGACTGAAGCTTTCTTT	CAIKGETEAFF